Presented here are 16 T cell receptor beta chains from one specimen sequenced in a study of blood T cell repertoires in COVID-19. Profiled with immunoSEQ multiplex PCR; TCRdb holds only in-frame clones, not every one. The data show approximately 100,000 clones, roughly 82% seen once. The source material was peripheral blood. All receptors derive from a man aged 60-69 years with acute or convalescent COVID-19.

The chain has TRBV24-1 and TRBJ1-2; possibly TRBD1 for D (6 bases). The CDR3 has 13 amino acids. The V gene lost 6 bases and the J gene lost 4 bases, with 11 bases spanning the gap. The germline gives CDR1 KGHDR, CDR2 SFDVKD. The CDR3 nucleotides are TGTGCCACCAGTCGGGCGGGGGCCTATGGCTACACCTTC. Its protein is CATSRAGAYGYTF.

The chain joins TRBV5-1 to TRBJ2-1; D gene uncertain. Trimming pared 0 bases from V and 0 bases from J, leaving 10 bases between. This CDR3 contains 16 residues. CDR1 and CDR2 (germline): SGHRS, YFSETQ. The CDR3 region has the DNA TGCGCCAGCAGCTTGGAACTCCCGAGCTCCTACAATGAGCAGTTCTTC. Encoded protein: CASSLELPSSYNEQFF.

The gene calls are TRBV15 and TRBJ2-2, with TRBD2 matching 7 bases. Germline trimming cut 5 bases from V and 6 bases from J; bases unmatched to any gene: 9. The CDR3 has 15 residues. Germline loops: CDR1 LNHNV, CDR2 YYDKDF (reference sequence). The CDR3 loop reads CATSRTRGKAGELFF. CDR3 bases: TGTGCCACCAGCCGGACTAGAGGGAAGGCCGGGGAGCTGTTTTTT.

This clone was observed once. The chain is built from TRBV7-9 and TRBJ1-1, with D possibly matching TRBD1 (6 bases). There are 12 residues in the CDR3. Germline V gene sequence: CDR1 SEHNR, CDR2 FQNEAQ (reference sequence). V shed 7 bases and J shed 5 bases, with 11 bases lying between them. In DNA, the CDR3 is TGTGCCAGCAACAGGGTGGGAACTGAAGCTTTCTTT. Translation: CASNRVGTEAFF. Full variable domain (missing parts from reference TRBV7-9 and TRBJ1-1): DTGVSQNPRHKITKRGQNVTFRCDPISEHNRLYWYRQTLGQGPEFLTYFQNEAQLEKSRLLSDRFSAERPKGSFSTLEIQRTEQGDSAMYLCASNRVGTEAFFGQGTRLTVV.

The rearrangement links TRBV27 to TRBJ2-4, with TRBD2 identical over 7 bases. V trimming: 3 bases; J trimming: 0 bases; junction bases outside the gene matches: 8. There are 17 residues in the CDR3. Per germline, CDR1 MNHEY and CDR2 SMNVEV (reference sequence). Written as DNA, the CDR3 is TGTGCCAGCAGTTTTATCGGACGGGGGGTAGCCAAAAACATTCAGTACTTC. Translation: CASSFIGRGVAKNIQYF.

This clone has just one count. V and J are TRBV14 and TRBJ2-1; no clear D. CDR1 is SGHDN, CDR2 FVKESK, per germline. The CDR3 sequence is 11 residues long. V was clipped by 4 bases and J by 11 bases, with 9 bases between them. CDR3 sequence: CASSLITKQFF. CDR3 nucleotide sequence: TGTGCCAGCAGCCTAATTACAAAGCAGTTCTTC.

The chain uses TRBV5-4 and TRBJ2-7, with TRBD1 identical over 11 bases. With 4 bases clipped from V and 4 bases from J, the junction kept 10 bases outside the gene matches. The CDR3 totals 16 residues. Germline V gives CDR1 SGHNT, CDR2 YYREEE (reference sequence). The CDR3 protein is CASSPSDRGPPYEQYF. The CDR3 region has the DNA TGTGCCAGCAGCCCCTCGGACAGGGGGCCGCCATACGAGCAGTACTTC.

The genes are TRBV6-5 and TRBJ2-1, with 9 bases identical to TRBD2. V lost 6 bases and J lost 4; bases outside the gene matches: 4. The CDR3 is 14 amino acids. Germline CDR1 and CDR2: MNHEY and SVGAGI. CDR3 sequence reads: CASSSSGTYNEQFF. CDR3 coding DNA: TGTGCCAGCAGCTCTAGCGGGACTTACAATGAGCAGTTCTTC.

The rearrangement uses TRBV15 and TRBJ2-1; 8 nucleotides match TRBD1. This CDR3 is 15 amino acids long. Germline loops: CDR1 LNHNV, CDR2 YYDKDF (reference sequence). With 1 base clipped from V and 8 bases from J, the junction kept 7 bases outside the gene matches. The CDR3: CATSRVPGGFDEQFF. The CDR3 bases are TGTGCCACCAGCAGAGTACCAGGGGGCTTCGATGAGCAGTTCTTC.

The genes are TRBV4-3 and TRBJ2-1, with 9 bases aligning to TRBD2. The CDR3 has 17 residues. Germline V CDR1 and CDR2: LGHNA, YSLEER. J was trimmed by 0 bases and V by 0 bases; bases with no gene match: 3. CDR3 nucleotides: TGCGCCAGCAGCCAAGACAGCGGGGGGAGCTCCTACAATGAGCAGTTCTTC. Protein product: CASSQDSGGSSYNEQFF.

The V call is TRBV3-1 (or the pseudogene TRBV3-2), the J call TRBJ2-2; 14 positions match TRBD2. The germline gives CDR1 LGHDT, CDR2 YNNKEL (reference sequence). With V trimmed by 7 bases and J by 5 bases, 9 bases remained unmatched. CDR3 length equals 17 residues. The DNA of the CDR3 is TGTGCCAGCACCACGACTAGCGGGAGGGCCTTGACCGGGGAGCTGTTTTTT. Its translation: CASTTTSGRALTGELFF.

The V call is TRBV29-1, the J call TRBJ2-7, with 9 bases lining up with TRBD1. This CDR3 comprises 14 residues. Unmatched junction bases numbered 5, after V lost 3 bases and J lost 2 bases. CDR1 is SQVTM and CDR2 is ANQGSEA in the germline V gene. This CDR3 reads CSVEYRDRAYEQYF. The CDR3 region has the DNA TGCAGCGTTGAGTACCGGGACAGGGCCTACGAGCAGTACTTC.

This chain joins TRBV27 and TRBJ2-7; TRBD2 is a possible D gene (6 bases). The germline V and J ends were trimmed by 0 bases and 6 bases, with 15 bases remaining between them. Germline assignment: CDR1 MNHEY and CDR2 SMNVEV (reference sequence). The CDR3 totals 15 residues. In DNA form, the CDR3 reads TGTGCCAGCAGTTTATCGTTGGTAGGCGGGGCCGAGCAGTACTTC. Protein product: CASSLSLVGGAEQYF.

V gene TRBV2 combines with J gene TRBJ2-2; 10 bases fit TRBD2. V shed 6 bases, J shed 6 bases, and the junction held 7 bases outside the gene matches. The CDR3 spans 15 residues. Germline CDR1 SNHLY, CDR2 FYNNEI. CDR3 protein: CASRLSGRGAGELFF. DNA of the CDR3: TGTGCCAGCAGGTTGAGCGGGAGGGGCGCCGGGGAGCTGTTTTTT. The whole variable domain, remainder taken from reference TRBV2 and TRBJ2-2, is EPEVTQTPSHQVTQMGQEVILRCVPISNHLYFYWYRQILGQKVEFLVSFYNNEISEKSEIFDDQFSVERPDGSNFTLKIRSTKLEDSAMYFCASRLSGRGAGELFFGEGSRLTVL.

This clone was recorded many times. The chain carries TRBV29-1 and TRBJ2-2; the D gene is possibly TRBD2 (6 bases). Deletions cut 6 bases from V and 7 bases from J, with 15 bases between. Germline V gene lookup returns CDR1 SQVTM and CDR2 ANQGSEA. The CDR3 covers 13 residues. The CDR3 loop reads CSVAVGGVGELFF. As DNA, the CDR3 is TGCAGCGTCGCGGTAGGAGGGGTCGGGGAGCTGTTTTTT.

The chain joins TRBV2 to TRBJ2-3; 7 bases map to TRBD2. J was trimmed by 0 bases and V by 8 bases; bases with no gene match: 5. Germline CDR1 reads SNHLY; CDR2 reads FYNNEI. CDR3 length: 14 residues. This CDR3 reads CASGLESSTDTQYF. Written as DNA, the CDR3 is TGTGCCAGCGGACTAGAGAGCAGCACAGATACGCAGTATTTT.